This is a list of T cell receptor beta chains from one sample in a study of cytomegalovirus exposure and HLA in healthy donors. Here immunoSEQ multiplex PCR was the method, and the copy in TCRdb shows in-frame clones only, minus some. This specimen shows roughly 40,000 clones; the ten leading clones hold 7% to 8.5%. Material for sequencing was PBMCs. The receptors come from a male donor in good health and CMV-seronegative. Both conserved end residues are part of each CDR3. The order of the fields is D gene, V gene, clone size, J gene, CDR3 DNA, CDR3 protein. A D gene is named only where the DNA matches it firmly. Size tells how often a clone was seen (once, few, many) or the class of an expanded clone, and some rows leave it out.

D: .
V: TRBV18
size: .
J: TRBJ2-1
DNA: TGTGCCAGCTCACCTCTAGACTACAATGAGCAGTTCTTC
CDR3: CASSPLDYNEQFF

D: TRBD2
V: TRBV6-6
size: .
J: TRBJ2-7
DNA: TGTGCCAGCAGTTTCGGGACTAGCACCTACGAGCAGTACTTC
CDR3: CASSFGTSTYEQYF

D: TRBD1
V: TRBV5-1
size: .
J: TRBJ2-5
DNA: TGCGCCAGCGGACGACAGGGTCAAGAGACCCAGTACTTC
CDR3: CASGRQGQETQYF

D: .
V: TRBV7-9
size: .
J: TRBJ1-5
DNA: TGTGCCAGCAGCTCCGGCAAGGGGAAAGCAAAGGTTTGGCCCCAGCATTTT
CDR3: CASSSGKGKAKVWPQHF

D: TRBD2
V: TRBV28
size: .
J: TRBJ2-1
DNA: TGTGCCAGCAGTTTAGCGGGAGCCCCTATGAACAATGAGCAGTTCTTC
CDR3: CASSLAGAPMNNEQFF

D: .
V: TRBV19
size: medium-sized
J: TRBJ1-2
DNA: TGTGCCAGTAAGGGAGACGGCCCGTCCTATGGCTACACCTTC
CDR3: CASKGDGPSYGYTF

D: TRBD1
V: TRBV6-1
size: .
J: TRBJ2-7
DNA: TGTGCCAGCCGCACAGGGGGGACCTACGAGCAGTACTTC
CDR3: CASRTGGTYEQYF

D: TRBD1
V: TRBV6-5
size: .
J: TRBJ2-7
DNA: TGTGCCAGCAGATCAGGGGGCACAAGCGCCTACGAGCAGTACTTC
CDR3: CASRSGGTSAYEQYF

D: .
V: TRBV6-6
size: .
J: TRBJ1-5
DNA: TGTGCCAGCACCTTAGGGGATAGCAATCAGCCCCAGCATTTT
CDR3: CASTLGDSNQPQHF

D: .
V: TRBV19
size: .
J: TRBJ1-4
DNA: TGTGCCAGTACTTTCCGGGACTCTAATGAAAAACTGTTTTTT
CDR3: CASTFRDSNEKLFF

D: TRBD1
V: TRBV7-6
size: .
J: TRBJ1-4
DNA: TGTGCCAGCAGCCTCCGGGACAGAAGTTTTTCAACTAATGAAAAACTGTTTTTT
CDR3: CASSLRDRSFSTNEKLFF

D: TRBD1
V: TRBV2
size: .
J: TRBJ1-5
DNA: TGCGCCAGCGGCCCCGGGACAGGGGGGAGCCAGCCCCAGCATTTT
CDR3: CASGPGTGGSQPQHF

D: .
V: TRBV2
size: .
J: TRBJ2-7
DNA: TGTGCCAGCACCCGACAAGTAAACTACGAGCAGTACTTC
CDR3: CASTRQVNYEQYF

D: TRBD2
V: TRBV10-3
size: .
J: TRBJ2-1
DNA: TGTGCCATCAGTGAGTCCGCAGGGAGGGGTGAGCAGTTCTTC
CDR3: CAISESAGRGEQFF

D: TRBD2
V: TRBV4-2
size: .
J: TRBJ2-7
DNA: TGTGCCAGCAGCCTGGGCGTGACTAGCGGCTCATACGAGCAGTACTTC
CDR3: CASSLGVTSGSYEQYF

D: .
V: TRBV19
size: .
J: TRBJ1-5
DNA: TGTGCCAGTAGTATCCTCGGGATTTCGGGTCAGCCCCAGCATTTT
CDR3: CASSILGISGQPQHF

D: .
V: TRBV6-5
size: .
J: TRBJ1-6
DNA: TGTGCCAGCAGTTACTCGAGAGACAGGAATTCACCCCTCCACTTT
CDR3: CASSYSRDRNSPLHF

D: TRBD1
V: TRBV29-1
size: .
J: TRBJ2-5
DNA: TGCAGCGTTGAAGGGACAGGGGACGGAGAGACCCAGTACTTC
CDR3: CSVEGTGDGETQYF

D: .
V: TRBV30
size: .
J: TRBJ1-3
DNA: TGTGCCTGGAGTGTAGGCGGCTCTGGAAACACCATATATTTT
CDR3: CAWSVGGSGNTIYF

D: .
V: TRBV28
size: .
J: TRBJ1-2
DNA: TGTGCCAGCAGTTCTTTAGGGGCAGGACCCTATGGCTACACCTTC
CDR3: CASSSLGAGPYGYTF

D: .
V: TRBV29-1
size: .
J: TRBJ2-7
DNA: TGCAGCGTCGCGACCGACATCGCCTACGAGCAGTACTTC
CDR3: CSVATDIAYEQYF

D: .
V: TRBV6-4
size: .
J: TRBJ1-2
DNA: TGTGCCAGCAGTGACTCTCTCTGGCGGGGCTACACCTTC
CDR3: CASSDSLWRGYTF

D: TRBD2
V: TRBV6-5
size: .
J: TRBJ2-2
DNA: TGTGCCAGCAGTCTCTCCAGCGGGAGGACCGGGGAGCTGTTTTTT
CDR3: CASSLSSGRTGELFF

D: TRBD1
V: TRBV2
size: .
J: TRBJ1-1
DNA: TGTGCCAGCAGTGAAGACCAGGGGGGGAACACTGAAGCTTTCTTT
CDR3: CASSEDQGGNTEAFF

D: TRBD2
V: TRBV4-1
size: .
J: TRBJ2-3
DNA: TGCGCCAGCAGCCCTCGAGCGGGAGGGTCCACAGATACGCAGTATTTT
CDR3: CASSPRAGGSTDTQYF

D: TRBD2
V: TRBV4-2
size: .
J: TRBJ2-2
DNA: TGTGCCAGCAGCCACCCCGGGGGGGGGTTGGACACCGGGGAGCTGTTTTTT
CDR3: CASSHPGGGLDTGELFF

D: .
V: TRBV30
size: .
J: TRBJ2-7
DNA: TGTGCCTGTATGGACAGTTCGGAAGCCTACGAGCAGTACTTC
CDR3: CACMDSSEAYEQYF

D: .
V: TRBV9
size: .
J: TRBJ2-1
DNA: TGTGCCAGCAGCGTAGTGTCAAGCGTGGAGCAGTTCTTC
CDR3: CASSVVSSVEQFF

D: .
V: TRBV18
size: .
J: TRBJ2-5
DNA: TGTGCCAGCTCACCAACGGGAGAAGAGACCCAGTACTTC
CDR3: CASSPTGEETQYF